A single TCR beta chain is shown here with its context. Original data processing: Nucleated cell counts were estimated from reference gene primer amplification. Method: immunoSEQ multiplex PCR; TCRdb's copy keeps in-frame clones and lacks some. That table supplies the V and J calls and clone size; D and trimming were determined from the DNA. The sample records about 270,000 clones, 85% to 90% being singletons. The data stem from a study of blood T cell repertoires in COVID-19. Study in general: Samples came from the United States, Italy and Spain, spanning acute and convalescent COVID-19.

Cohort placement rested on clinical history that participants reported themselves. Recovered status applied to Cohort 3 donors who had two consecutive negative PCRs. It also applied to those with clearance or with symptom resolution. Trimming left V 4 bases short and J 5 bases short, with 9 bases between. Per germline, CDR1 KGHSH and CDR2 LQKENI. CDR3 length equals 13 residues. This clonotype was obtained from a young woman who had recovered from COVID-19. The sequencing input was PBMCs or T cells enriched from blood (not recorded which). V usage is TRBV18 and J usage is TRBJ2-4, with TRBD1 as a possible D gene (5 bases). Here the CDR3 reads CASSQGIENIQYF. The CDR3, as DNA: TGTGCCAGCTCACAGGGGATCGAAAACATTCAGTACTTC.